What follows is one T cell receptor beta chain and its context. V trimming: 4 bases; J trimming: 5 bases; junction bases outside the gene matches: 8. This CDR3 comprises 16 residues. CDR1 LGHDT and CDR2 YNNKEL come from the germline V gene (reference sequence). These data originate in a study of early T cells in non-severe SARS-CoV-2 infection. Each CDR3 protein is one row after TCRdb ran MiXCR on the 5' RACE reads. The profile shows tens of thousands of distinct CDR3 sequences, 11% of them singletons. This chain connects TRBV3-1 to TRBJ2-1; 10 bases map to TRBD2. The sample here was whole blood, taken at baseline. The TCR was taken from an adult who was a healthcare worker with PCR-confirmed SARS-CoV-2 infection or an uninfected control (not recorded which). The CDR3 spells CASSRFSGGTNNEQFF. The CDR3 DNA reads as TGTGCCAGCAGCCGATTTAGCGGGGGGACTAACAATGAGCAGTTCTTC.